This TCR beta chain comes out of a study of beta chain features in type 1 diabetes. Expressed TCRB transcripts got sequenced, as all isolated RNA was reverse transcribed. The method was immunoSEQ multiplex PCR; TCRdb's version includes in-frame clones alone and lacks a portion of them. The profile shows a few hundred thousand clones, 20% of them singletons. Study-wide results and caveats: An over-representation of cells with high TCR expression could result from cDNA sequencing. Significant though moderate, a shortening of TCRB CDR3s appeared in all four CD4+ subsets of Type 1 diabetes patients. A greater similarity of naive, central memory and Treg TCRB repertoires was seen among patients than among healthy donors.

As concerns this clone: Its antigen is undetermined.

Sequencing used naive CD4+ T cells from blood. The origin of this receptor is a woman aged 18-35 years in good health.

In DNA form, the CDR3 reads TGTGCCAGCAGCTTATCAGGGACAGGGTCGACTGCGAACACCGGGGAGCTGTTTTTT. Its translation is CASSLSGTGSTANTGELFF. V usage is TRBV7-8 and J usage is TRBJ2-2; 9 bases line up with TRBD1. Per germline, CDR1 SGHVS and CDR2 FQNEAQ. The CDR3 loop spans 19 amino acids. Unmatched junction bases numbered 10, after V lost 2 bases and J lost 0 bases.